The sequence of this TCR beta chain was determined in a study of Ad26.COV2.S vaccination and SARS-CoV-2 variants. Germline CDR1 WSHSY, CDR2 SAAADI. The CDR3 runs 17 residues. V was clipped by 1 base and J by 1 base, with 16 bases between them. TCRdb keeps only in-frame clones here, not all; method: immunoSEQ multiplex PCR. The sample shows 300,000 to 400,000 clones, approximately 90% of them seen only once. This clonotype was obtained from a human donor who had recovered from COVID-19. V gene TRBV10-2 combines with J gene TRBJ1-1; D unclear. The sample here was peripheral blood, taken after recovery from COVID-19. The CDR3 protein is CASSEFPGRLTNTEAFF. DNA of the CDR3: TGCGCCAGCAGTGAGTTCCCCGGCAGGCTAACGAACACTGAAGCTTTCTTT.